This TCR beta chain was identified during a study of T cell repertoires in cytomegalovirus infection. The wider study: It can be stated that public TCR beta signatures indicated CMV infection as well as a matching HLA type.

The germline V and J ends were trimmed by 2 bases and 1 base, with 14 bases remaining between them. The CDR3 has 15 amino acids. Germline assignment: CDR1 DFQATT and CDR2 SNEGSKA (reference sequence). This clonotype was seen a single time. TCRdb ran MiXCR on the reads and lists one entry per CDR3 protein. The data hold about 680,000 distinct CDR3 sequences, with approximately 24% observed a single time. The TCR was taken from a human donor in good health (CMV status not recorded). Some clones in this sample may be carry-over from other donors' samples. The specimen was CD8+ T cells from PBMCs. J is TRBJ1-1 and V is TRBV20-1; D unresolved. The CDR3 is CSARPQGLTNTEAFF. DNA for the CDR3: TGCAGTGCTAGACCCCAAGGACTCACGAACACTGAAGCTTTCTTT.